This T cell receptor beta chain was identified in a study of OX40 agonist ivuxolimab in advanced cancers. Measured with immunoSEQ multiplex PCR; TCRdb has only the in-frame clones, and not every one. Of roughly 56,000 clones detected, 85% to 90% appear once; the ten largest clones hold about 0.77%. Source: CD4+ or CD8+ T cells sorted from blood, taken in a trial of the OX40 agonist ivuxolimab. The TCR was taken from an adult with an advanced solid tumor such as melanoma, head and neck, liver or kidney cancer.

The CDR3 spells CAWSRSAIYNSPLHF. The CDR3 nucleotides read TGTGCCTGGAGTCGCAGCGCGATTTATAATTCACCCCTCCACTTT. V and J are TRBV30 and TRBJ1-6, with D unresolved. The V gene lost 2 bases and the J gene lost 4 bases, with 12 bases spanning the gap. CDR3 length equals 15 residues. The germline gives CDR1 GTSNPN, CDR2 SVGIG (reference sequence).